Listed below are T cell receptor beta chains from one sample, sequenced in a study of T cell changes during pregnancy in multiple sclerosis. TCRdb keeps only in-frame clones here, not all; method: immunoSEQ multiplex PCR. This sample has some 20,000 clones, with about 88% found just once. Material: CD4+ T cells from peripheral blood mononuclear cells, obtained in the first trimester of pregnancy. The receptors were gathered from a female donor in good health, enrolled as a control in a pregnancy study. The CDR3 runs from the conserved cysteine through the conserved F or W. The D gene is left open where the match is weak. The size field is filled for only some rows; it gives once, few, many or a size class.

CDR3 protein: CASSPGFGRGAEDTQYF
CDR3 DNA: TGTGCCAGCTCACCAGGTTTTGGCAGGGGCGCTGAGGATACGCAGTATTTT
J gene: TRBJ2-3
D gene: -
V gene: TRBV18
clone size: -

CDR3 protein: CASSLRVSYEQYF
CDR3 DNA: TGTGCCAGCAGCTTACGGGTCTCCTACGAGCAGTACTTC
J gene: TRBJ2-7
D gene: -
V gene: TRBV7-8
clone size: -

CDR3 protein: CASSRGGTGISYEQYF
CDR3 DNA: TGTGCCAGTAGTCGCGGCGGGACAGGGATCTCCTACGAGCAGTACTTC
J gene: TRBJ2-7
D gene: TRBD1
V gene: TRBV19
clone size: -

CDR3 protein: CASSDRVGTYEQYF
CDR3 DNA: TGTGCCAGTAGTGACAGGGTGGGGACCTACGAGCAGTACTTC
J gene: TRBJ2-7
D gene: TRBD1
V gene: TRBV19
clone size: -

CDR3 protein: CASSLDTTSGSSYEQYF
CDR3 DNA: TGTGCCAGCAGCTTAGACACAACTAGCGGGAGCTCCTACGAGCAGTACTTC
J gene: TRBJ2-7
D gene: TRBD2
V gene: TRBV7-8
clone size: -

CDR3 protein: CASSLSGTGGYEQYF
CDR3 DNA: TGTGCCAGCAGTTTGTCCGGGACAGGTGGGTACGAGCAGTACTTC
J gene: TRBJ2-7
D gene: TRBD1
V gene: TRBV28
clone size: -

CDR3 protein: CASSVSSGTGYEKLFF
CDR3 DNA: TGTGCCAGCAGTGTATCCTCCGGGACAGGGTATGAAAAACTGTTTTTT
J gene: TRBJ1-4
D gene: TRBD1
V gene: TRBV2
clone size: -

CDR3 protein: CASRYTSVGETQYF
CDR3 DNA: TGCGCCAGCAGGTATACTAGCGTCGGAGAGACCCAGTACTTC
J gene: TRBJ2-5
D gene: TRBD2
V gene: TRBV5-1
clone size: few

CDR3 protein: CASSFQVNTEAFF
CDR3 DNA: TGTGCCAGCAGCTTCCAGGTCAACACTGAAGCTTTCTTT
J gene: TRBJ1-1
D gene: -
V gene: TRBV7-9
clone size: -

CDR3 protein: CATITSNYEQYF
CDR3 DNA: TGTGCCACCATAACTAGTAACTACGAGCAGTACTTC
J gene: TRBJ2-7
D gene: -
V gene: TRBV27
clone size: -

CDR3 protein: CASIPIGKNTGELFF
CDR3 DNA: TGTGCCAGCATCCCCATCGGGAAGAACACCGGGGAGCTGTTTTTT
J gene: TRBJ2-2
D gene: -
V gene: TRBV21-1
clone size: -

CDR3 protein: CATTPMTGSSYNEQFF
CDR3 DNA: TGTGCCACCACCCCTATGACGGGGAGCTCCTACAATGAGCAGTTCTTC
J gene: TRBJ2-1
D gene: -
V gene: TRBV15
clone size: -

CDR3 protein: CASSAQGDTSTDTQYF
CDR3 DNA: TGTGCCAGCAGCGCCCAAGGGGACACCAGCACAGATACGCAGTATTTT
J gene: TRBJ2-3
D gene: -
V gene: TRBV9
clone size: -

CDR3 protein: CASSLGQGMINQPQHF
CDR3 DNA: TGTGCCAGCAGCTTGGGACAGGGGATGATCAATCAGCCCCAGCATTTT
J gene: TRBJ1-5
D gene: TRBD1
V gene: TRBV5-6
clone size: -

CDR3 protein: CATSRDRVGGYTF
CDR3 DNA: TGTGCCACCAGCAGGGACAGGGTAGGTGGCTACACCTTC
J gene: TRBJ1-2
D gene: TRBD1
V gene: TRBV15
clone size: -

CDR3 protein: CASSMIQGSDGYTF
CDR3 DNA: TGTGCCAGTAGTATGATACAGGGTAGCGATGGCTACACCTTC
J gene: TRBJ1-2
D gene: -
V gene: TRBV19
clone size: -

CDR3 protein: CASSEVHPTQYF
CDR3 DNA: TGTGCCAGCAGTGAAGTCCATCCGACCCAGTACTTC
J gene: TRBJ2-5
D gene: -
V gene: TRBV6-1
clone size: -

CDR3 protein: CASSFALGSEQFF
CDR3 DNA: TGTGCCAGCAGCTTCGCTCTGGGCAGTGAGCAGTTCTTC
J gene: TRBJ2-1
D gene: -
V gene: TRBV7-2
clone size: -

CDR3 protein: CASSLEGVEQYF
CDR3 DNA: TGCGCCAGCAGCTTGGAAGGGGTCGAGCAGTACTTC
J gene: TRBJ2-7
D gene: -
V gene: TRBV5-1
clone size: -

CDR3 protein: CASSPSGTSGTDTQYF
CDR3 DNA: TGTGCCAGCAGCCCCTCCGGGACTAGCGGCACAGATACGCAGTATTTT
J gene: TRBJ2-3
D gene: TRBD2
V gene: TRBV11-3
clone size: -

CDR3 protein: CASREEGLAGPTAYNEQFF
CDR3 DNA: TGTGCCAGCAGGGAAGAGGGACTAGCGGGACCGACTGCCTACAATGAGCAGTTCTTC
J gene: TRBJ2-1
D gene: TRBD2
V gene: TRBV6-1
clone size: few

CDR3 protein: CASSQGIRDNQPQHF
CDR3 DNA: TGCGCCAGCAGCCAAGGAATTCGAGACAATCAGCCCCAGCATTTT
J gene: TRBJ1-5
D gene: -
V gene: TRBV4-3
clone size: -

CDR3 protein: CASSSWGENTEAFF
CDR3 DNA: TGTGCCAGCAGTTCCTGGGGGGAGAACACTGAAGCTTTCTTT
J gene: TRBJ1-1
D gene: -
V gene: TRBV27
clone size: -

CDR3 protein: CASSLGQGVSPLHF
CDR3 DNA: TGTGCCAGCAGCTTAGGGCAGGGTGTATCACCCCTCCACTTT
J gene: TRBJ1-6
D gene: -
V gene: TRBV5-8
clone size: -

CDR3 protein: CASSRRDRGGETQYF
CDR3 DNA: TGTGCCAGTAGCCGGCGGGACAGGGGGGGGGAGACCCAGTACTTC
J gene: TRBJ2-5
D gene: TRBD1
V gene: TRBV19
clone size: -

CDR3 protein: CASSLDRGHQPQHF
CDR3 DNA: TGTGCCAGCAGCCTAGACAGGGGACATCAGCCCCAGCATTTT
J gene: TRBJ1-5
D gene: TRBD1
V gene: TRBV7-9
clone size: once

CDR3 protein: CASSESPGSSGNTIYF
CDR3 DNA: TGTGCCAGCAGTGAATCCCCGGGGAGCTCTGGAAACACCATATATTTT
J gene: TRBJ1-3
D gene: -
V gene: TRBV6-1
clone size: -

CDR3 protein: CASSEARYDDTEAFF
CDR3 DNA: TGTGCCAGCAGTGAAGCACGGTATGATGACACTGAAGCTTTCTTT
J gene: TRBJ1-1
D gene: -
V gene: TRBV2
clone size: -

CDR3 protein: CASSIANREPQYF
CDR3 DNA: TGTGCCAGTAGTATAGCTAACAGGGAGCCGCAGTACTTC
J gene: TRBJ2-7
D gene: -
V gene: TRBV19
clone size: -

CDR3 protein: CASSQEPAVRNEQFF
CDR3 DNA: TGTGCCAGCAGCCAAGAGCCAGCGGTGAGGAATGAGCAGTTCTTC
J gene: TRBJ2-1
D gene: -
V gene: TRBV4-2
clone size: -

CDR3 protein: CASSLGGGGGTEAFF
CDR3 DNA: TGCGCCAGCAGCTTGGGTGGCGGGGGCGGAACTGAAGCTTTCTTT
J gene: TRBJ1-1
D gene: -
V gene: TRBV5-1
clone size: -

CDR3 protein: CASSLRSGGSEQFF
CDR3 DNA: TGTGCCAGCTCCTTGCGTAGCGGGGGATCTGAGCAGTTCTTC
J gene: TRBJ2-1
D gene: TRBD2
V gene: TRBV18
clone size: -